A single sample is the source of the 13 T cell receptor beta chains below, sequenced in a study of blood T cells in healthy people across ages. Alongside a J-beta primer mix, a sample-barcoded 5' primer served in a second PCR lasting roughly 7 to 12 cycles. TCRdb reprocessed the 5' RACE reads with MiXCR, giving one entry per CDR3 protein. The sample shows hundreds of thousands of distinct CDR3 sequences, 45% to 50% of them seen only once. Material: blood. Receptor source: a woman aged 55-70 years in good health.

The chain joins TRBV4-2 to TRBJ2-4, with TRBD1 matching over 9 bases. Germline values: CDR1 LGHNA, CDR2 YNFKEQ. This CDR3 comprises 15 residues. The V gene end was trimmed by 4 bases and the J gene end by 13 bases; junction bases not matched to a gene: 14. CDR3 in amino acids: CASSPIQGQGHEQYF. The CDR3 nucleotides read TGTGCCAGCAGCCCAATTCAAGGACAGGGGCATGAGCAGTACTTC.

The chain couples TRBV20-1 to TRBJ2-1, with 9 bases identical to TRBD2. Germline V gene sequence: CDR1 DFQATT, CDR2 SNEGSKA (reference sequence). The CDR3 loop spans 14 amino acids. The CDR3 bases are TGCAGCACTGATGGACTAGCGAACTACAATGAGCAGTTCTTC. It yields the protein CSTDGLANYNEQFF.

The J gene is TRBJ2-1, the V gene TRBV10-3, with D unresolved. The length of the CDR3 is 12 residues. Trimming removed 10 bases from V and 6 bases from J, with 13 bases in between. Germline values: CDR1 ENHRY, CDR2 SYGVKD. The CDR3 loop is CATAPGRNEQFF. The CDR3 DNA follows: TGTGCCACAGCCCCCGGGCGCAATGAGCAGTTCTTC.

This chain connects TRBV5-6 to TRBJ2-7; D unresolved. CDR1 and CDR2 (germline): SGHDT, YYEEEE. The CDR3 loop spans 15 amino acids. With 0 bases removed from V and 0 bases from J, the gap between germline ends came to 10 bases. The CDR3 DNA sequence: TGTGCCAGCAGCTTGGAGGGTTCCGTCTCCTACGAGCAGTACTTC. This sequence encodes CASSLEGSVSYEQYF.

The V call is TRBV7-9, the J call TRBJ2-5; 7 positions agree with TRBD1. V was pared by 8 bases and J by 11 bases, with 11 bases of the junction left unmatched. Germline lookup yields CDR1 SEHNR and CDR2 FQNEAQ (reference sequence). The CDR3 contains 12 residues. The CDR3 DNA reads as TGTGCCAGCCAAGACAGGGAAAGGGAGCAGTACTTC. Translating gives CASQDREREQYF.

This clonotype was observed a few times. At one of its ends the junction is not consistent with the germline gene, which may arise from a read error. The chain links TRBV15 to TRBJ2-1, with TRBD2 matching over 11 bases. Germline V CDR1 and CDR2: LNHNV, YYDKDF (reference sequence). The length of the CDR3 is 13 residues. CDR3 residues: CATGTSGNNEQFF. CDR3 nucleotides: TGTGCCACCGGGACTAGCGGAAACAATGAGCAGTTCTTT.

This chain joins TRBV20-1 and TRBJ1-2; unclear D gene. The germline V gene encodes CDR1 DFQATT and CDR2 SNEGSKA (reference sequence). Trimming stripped 0 bases from V and 8 bases from J, with 7 bases between. This CDR3 has 11 residues. As DNA, the CDR3 is TGCAGTGCTAGAGAGGAGGTGGGCTACACCTTC. It encodes CSAREEVGYTF.

The chain carries TRBV21-1 and TRBJ1-6. TRBV21-1 constitutes a pseudogene. This CDR3 contains 16 residues. In nucleotides, the CDR3 is TGTGCCAGCAGCACTGAAAATGGACGGAGGAATTCACCCCTCCACTTT. It encodes CASSTENGRRNSPLHF.

V is TRBV6-6 and J is TRBJ2-3; D not resolved. Trimming took off 8 bases at V and 5 bases at J, with 23 bases between the two ends. The CDR3 contains 16 residues. Germline-derived CDR1 and CDR2 are MNHNY and SVGAGI (reference sequence). The chain's CDR3 is CASQGHRTERVDTQYF. CDR3 DNA: TGTGCCAGCCAAGGGCACCGGACCGAAAGGGTAGATACGCAGTATTTT.

The V gene is TRBV10-3, the J gene TRBJ2-1; 12 bases map to TRBD2. CDR3 length: 15 residues. V was pared by 4 bases and J by 9 bases, with 7 bases of the junction left unmatched. Germline V CDR1 and CDR2: ENHRY, SYGVKD. The CDR3: CAISAIGLAGTEQFF. The CDR3 DNA follows: TGTGCCATCAGTGCTATAGGACTAGCGGGAACTGAGCAGTTCTTC.

This chain uses TRBV20-1 with TRBJ2-1; 8 nucleotides match TRBD2. From germline, CDR1 is DFQATT and CDR2 SNEGSKA (reference sequence). V shed 5 bases, J shed 6 bases, and the junction held 12 bases outside the gene matches. The CDR3 covers 15 residues. The CDR3 DNA reads as TGCAGTGCTGACCAAGCGGGAGAAATGAGCAATGAGCAGTTCTTC. Amino acids: CSADQAGEMSNEQFF.

This clonotype was detected a few times. The rearrangement links TRBV25-1 to TRBJ2-1; no firm D call. This CDR3 comprises 13 residues. V lost 6 bases and J 9 bases, leaving 15 bases between the germline ends. CDR1 MGHDK and CDR2 SYGVNS come from the germline V gene. CDR3 protein: CASRGTSSLEQFF. In DNA form, the CDR3 reads TGTGCCAGCAGGGGTACATCTAGTCTTGAGCAGTTCTTC.

This CDR3 reads CASSDWGGGELFF. CDR3 in DNA: TGTGCCAGCAGCGACTGGGGCGGGGGGGAGCTGTTTTTT. The chain recombines TRBV9 with TRBJ2-2; D possibly matches TRBD1 or TRBD2 (5 bases each). Germline assignment: CDR1 SGDLS and CDR2 YYNGEE. This CDR3 has 13 residues. V lost 3 bases to trimming and J lost 8 bases, with 11 bases between them.